This T cell receptor (beta chain) was profiled in a study of blood T cell repertoires in COVID-19. Across the study: COVID-19 samples collected from the United States, Italy and Spain covered acute and convalescent phases. T cells, B-cell-depleted T cells, or PBMCs provided the cDNA or gDNA that served as material.

Study processing details: The authors estimated nucleated cell counts from reference gene primer amplification. Assay used: immunoSEQ multiplex PCR; TCRdb lists only in-frame clones, some missing. The V and J calls and clone size come from that table; D and trimming were worked out from the DNA. The sample shows about 150,000 clones, approximately 88% of them seen only once. Germline values: CDR1 MDHEN, CDR2 SYDVKM. The length of the CDR3 is 17 residues. Germline trimming cut 7 bases from V and 0 bases from J; bases unmatched to any gene: 7. This clone was counted once. The sequence was obtained from a human donor in a cohort sampled during active COVID-19. This chain links TRBV28 with TRBJ1-4; 11 positions agree with TRBD1. Input material: peripheral blood. The CDR3 protein is CASTSGTGGSTNEKLFF. The CDR3, as DNA: TGTGCCAGCACCTCCGGGACAGGGGGGTCAACTAATGAAAAACTGTTTTTT.